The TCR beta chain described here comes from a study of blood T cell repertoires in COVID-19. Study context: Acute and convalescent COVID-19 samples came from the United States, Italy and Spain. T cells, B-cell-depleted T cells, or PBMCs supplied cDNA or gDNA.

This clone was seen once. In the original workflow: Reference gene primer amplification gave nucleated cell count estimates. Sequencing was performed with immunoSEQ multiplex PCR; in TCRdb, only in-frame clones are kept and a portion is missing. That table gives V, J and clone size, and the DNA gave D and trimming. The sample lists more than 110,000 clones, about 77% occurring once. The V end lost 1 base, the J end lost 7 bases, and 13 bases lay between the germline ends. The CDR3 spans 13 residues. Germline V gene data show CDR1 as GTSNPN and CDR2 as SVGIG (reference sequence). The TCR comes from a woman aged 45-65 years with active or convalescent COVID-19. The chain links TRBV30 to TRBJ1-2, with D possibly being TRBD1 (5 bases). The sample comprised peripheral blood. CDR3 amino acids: CAWSAAAGGGYTF. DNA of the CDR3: TGTGCCTGGAGTGCCGCCGCCGGGGGTGGCTACACCTTC.